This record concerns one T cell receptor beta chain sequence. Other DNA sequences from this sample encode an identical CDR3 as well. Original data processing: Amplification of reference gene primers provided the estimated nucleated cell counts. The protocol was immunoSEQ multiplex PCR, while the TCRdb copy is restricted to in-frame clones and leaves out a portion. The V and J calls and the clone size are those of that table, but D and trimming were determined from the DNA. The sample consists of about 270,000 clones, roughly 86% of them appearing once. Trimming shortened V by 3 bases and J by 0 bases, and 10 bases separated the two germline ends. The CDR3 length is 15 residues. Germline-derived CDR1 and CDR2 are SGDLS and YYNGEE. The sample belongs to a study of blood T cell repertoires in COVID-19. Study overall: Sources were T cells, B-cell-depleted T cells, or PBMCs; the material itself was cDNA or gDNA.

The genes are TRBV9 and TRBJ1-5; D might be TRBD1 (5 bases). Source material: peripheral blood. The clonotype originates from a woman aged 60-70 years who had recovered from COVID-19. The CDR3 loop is CASSETAYSNQPQHF. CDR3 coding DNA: TGTGCCAGCAGCGAGACAGCTTATAGCAATCAGCCCCAGCATTTT.